One sample yielded the 24 T cell receptor beta chains listed below, sequenced in a study of Ad26.COV2.S vaccination and SARS-CoV-2 variants. Generated by immunoSEQ multiplex PCR, the TCRdb table keeps only in-frame clones and is missing some. The table records fewer than 600,000 clones, nearly 90% of them present only once. The sample's treatment: some 20 received Ad26.COV2.S at low or high dose, single or two shots; about 5 received placebo; per-sample allocation not given. Material that was analyzed had been drawn on day 63 after the first vaccine or placebo injection. The material was peripheral blood, obtained in a trial of Ad26.COV2.S vaccine versus placebo. Every receptor here comes from a person between 18 and 60 years old who received the Ad26.COV2.S COVID-19 vaccine or a placebo.

V usage is TRBV12-3 or TRBV12-4 and J usage is TRBJ2-1, with D uncertain. V was shortened by 5 bases and J by 6 bases, with 5 bases between the two germline ends. The CDR3 consists of 11 residues. In DNA, the CDR3 is TGTGCCAGCAGTGTTTTCAATGAGCAGTTCTTC. It specifies CASSVFNEQFF.

In its sample, this clone was seen once. This rearrangement joins TRBV7-2 to TRBJ1-2; the match to TRBD1 covers 10 bases. Looked up from germline, CDR1 is SGHTA and CDR2 is FQGNSA. The CDR3 consists of 17 residues. The V gene end was trimmed by 5 bases and the J gene end by 8 bases; junction bases not matched to a gene: 17. In DNA, the CDR3 is TGTGCCAGCAGCCCCACGGGGACAGGGGCTCCCAGGGGCGGCTACACCTTC. This codes for CASSPTGTGAPRGGYTF.

V gene TRBV30 combines with J gene TRBJ1-5, with D uncertain. The germline gives CDR1 GTSNPN, CDR2 SVGIG (reference sequence). The V and J ends lost 2 bases and 0 bases respectively, with 5 bases between them. This CDR3 is 13 amino acids long. The CDR3 DNA is TGTGCCTGGAGTAGGTATAGCAATCAGCCCCAGCATTTT. Its protein product is CAWSRYSNQPQHF.

The CDR3, as DNA: TGCGCCAGCAGCGCAACAGGGGAAACAGGGGAGCTGTTTTTT. Translating gives CASSATGETGELFF. The rearrangement joins TRBV5-1 to TRBJ2-2, with TRBD1 identical over 7 bases. The CDR3 contains 14 residues. The junction had 8 bases not matched to a gene; V was cut back by 4 bases and J by 8 bases. The germline gives CDR1 SGHRS, CDR2 YFSETQ.

This clone has a handful of counts. The CDR3 region is CSASQPTQYF. In DNA form, the CDR3 reads TGCAGTGCTAGTCAGCCGACGCAGTATTTT. The chain carries TRBV20-1 and TRBJ2-3; D not certain. The CDR3 contains 10 residues. Trimming removed 3 bases at V and 9 bases at J, with 7 bases between. Germline-derived CDR1 and CDR2 are DFQATT and SNEGSKA (reference sequence).

The chain has TRBV13 and TRBJ2-7, with 7 bases matching TRBD1. Trimming cost V 4 bases and J 2 bases; bases outside gene matches: 2. The CDR3 is made up of 13 amino acids. Germline V gene lookup returns CDR1 PRHDT and CDR2 FYEKMQ (reference sequence). The CDR3 DNA follows: TGTGCCAGCAGCTACAGGGGAACCTACGAGCAGTACTTC. The encoded protein is CASSYRGTYEQYF.

Written as DNA, the CDR3 is TGTGCCAGCAGTTTGAGTCGCTTTTCTGAGACCCAGTACTTC. Protein sequence: CASSLSRFSETQYF. J is TRBJ2-5 and V is TRBV27; D is ambiguous. The CDR3 has 14 residues. V was trimmed by 3 bases and J by 5 bases, leaving 13 bases between them. Germline V gene data show CDR1 as MNHEY and CDR2 as SMNVEV (reference sequence).

The table lists this clone with a few counts. V usage is TRBV9 and J usage is TRBJ1-2; D is ambiguous. V was shortened by 1 base and J by 7 bases, with 14 bases between the two germline ends. Germline-derived CDR1 and CDR2 are SGDLS and YYNGEE. This CDR3 region has 14 residues. The CDR3 DNA sequence: TGTGCCAGCAGCGTAAGTGGGGTAACCTCTGGCTACACCTTC. It specifies CASSVSGVTSGYTF. Drawing the rest from reference TRBV9 and TRBJ1-2, the complete variable domain is DSGVTQTPKHLITATGQRVTLRCSPRSGDLSVYWYQQSLDQGLQFLIQYYNGEERAKGNILERFSAQQFPDLHSELNLSSLELGDSALYFCASSVSGVTSGYTFGSGTRLTVV.

The chain recombines TRBV28 with TRBJ2-7; D gene uncertain. V lost 3 bases and J lost 5, with 11 bases in between. The CDR3 totals 13 residues. CDR1 and CDR2 from the germline V gene are MDHEN and SYDVKM. The CDR3 protein is CASSFSVRNEQYF. The DNA of the CDR3 is TGTGCCAGCAGTTTCTCGGTCCGAAACGAGCAGTACTTC. The entire variable domain, with the rest obtained from reference TRBV28 and TRBJ2-7, is as follows: DVKVTQSSRYLVKRTGEKVFLECVQDMDHENMFWYRQDPGLGLRLIYFSYDVKMKEKGDIPEGYSVSREKKERFSLILESASTNQTSMYLCASSFSVRNEQYFGPGTRLTVT.

CDR3 nucleotides: TGTGCCAGCAGCCAAGAAGGACCTCCTCGGGCAGTCTATGGCTACACCTTC. As protein: CASSQEGPPRAVYGYTF. The chain employs TRBV14 and TRBJ1-2; D not resolved. Deletions cut 0 bases from V and 4 bases from J, with 18 bases between. Germline CDR1 is SGHDN and CDR2 is FVKESK. The CDR3 sequence is 17 residues long.

The genes are TRBV5-4 and TRBJ2-2, with D uncertain. The CDR3 length is 12 residues. The V end lost 3 bases, the J end lost 7 bases, and 7 bases lay between the germline ends. Germline V gene data show CDR1 as SGHNT and CDR2 as YYREEE (reference sequence). The CDR3 nucleotides read TGTGCCAGCAGCTCGGCGGTCGGGGAGCTGTTTTTT. Its protein product is CASSSAVGELFF.

This chain links TRBV6-4 with TRBJ1-2; TRBD1 is a possible D gene (6 bases). This CDR3 has 15 residues. Trimming shortened V by 5 bases and J by 0 bases, and 13 bases separated the two germline ends. From germline, CDR1 is MRHNA and CDR2 SNTAGT. CDR3 sequence (DNA): TGTGCCAGCAGTCAGGACAGAACAGCTAACTATGGCTACACCTTC. It encodes CASSQDRTANYGYTF.

The rearrangement links TRBV19 to TRBJ1-4, with D uncertain. The germline V gene has CDR1 LNHDA and CDR2 SQIVND (reference sequence). The V end lost 4 bases, the J end lost 8 bases, and 14 bases lay between the germline ends. The CDR3 totals 14 residues. The CDR3: CASSRPRDGEKLFF. The CDR3 DNA is TGTGCCAGTAGTAGACCTAGGGATGGAGAAAAACTGTTTTTT.

In regard to this clone: This specimen includes other DNA sequences encoding the same CDR3. The chain employs TRBV18 and TRBJ1-5; no definite D call. Germline V gene lookup returns CDR1 KGHSH and CDR2 LQKENI. Trimming removed 1 base at V and 1 base at J, with 5 bases between. This CDR3 spans 14 amino acids. CDR3 nucleotide sequence: TGTGCCAGCTCACCACAGGGAAGCAATCAGCCCCAGCATTTT. It yields the protein CASSPQGSNQPQHF.

V is TRBV28 and J is TRBJ2-3; TRBD2 agrees at 7 bases. The CDR3 is 18 amino acids. The germline V gene has CDR1 MDHEN and CDR2 SYDVKM. After removal of 3 bases from V and 5 bases from J, the junction contained 17 bases not matched to a gene. The chain's CDR3 is CASSFRAPLREFRDTQYF. CDR3 DNA: TGTGCCAGCAGTTTCAGGGCCCCGTTGCGGGAGTTTAGAGATACGCAGTATTTT.

The chain employs TRBV6-5 and TRBJ2-7; 8 bases agree with TRBD1. This CDR3 is built from 13 residues. V was pared by 5 bases and J by 6 bases, with 6 bases of the junction left unmatched. Per germline, CDR1 MNHEY and CDR2 SVGAGI. CDR3 amino acids: CASSPDRGLEQYF. As DNA, the CDR3 is TGTGCCAGCAGTCCCGACAGGGGCCTCGAGCAGTACTTC.

The chain combines TRBV2 with TRBJ1-5; D perhaps matches TRBD1 (5 bases). The CDR3 is made up of 18 amino acids. Trimming shortened V by 4 bases and J by 7 bases, and 26 bases separated the two germline ends. Germline V gene sequence: CDR1 SNHLY, CDR2 FYNNEI. Here the CDR3 reads CASSVRGEGFWVLQPQHF. CDR3 bases: TGTGCCAGCAGTGTGCGGGGCGAGGGTTTCTGGGTTTTGCAGCCCCAGCATTTT. The full variable domain, its missing parts supplied by reference TRBV2 and TRBJ1-5, is EPEVTQTPSHQVTQMGQEVILRCVPISNHLYFYWYRQILGQKVEFLVSFYNNEISEKSEIFDDQFSVERPDGSNFTLKIRSTKLEDSAMYFCASSVRGEGFWVLQPQHFGDGTRLSIL.

This chain connects TRBV5-6 to TRBJ2-2, with D possibly matching TRBD1 (5 bases). The CDR3 totals 13 residues. Germline V gene lookup returns CDR1 SGHDT and CDR2 YYEEEE. V lost 1 base to trimming and J lost 12 bases, with 13 bases between them. CDR3 sequence reads: CASSLQGEPKLFF. In DNA form, the CDR3 reads TGTGCCAGCAGCTTGCAGGGTGAGCCGAAGCTGTTTTTT.

The genes are TRBV30 and TRBJ1-1, with D uncertain. This CDR3 region has 10 residues. With 5 bases removed from V and 9 bases from J, the gap between germline ends came to 10 bases. CDR1 is GTSNPN and CDR2 is SVGIG in the germline V gene (reference sequence). This CDR3 is CAWGWSQAFF. CDR3 nucleotide sequence: TGTGCCTGGGGGTGGTCCCAAGCTTTCTTT.

CDR3 coding DNA: TGTGCCAGTAGTATTAGGCGGGGCAACGGGGAGCTGTTTTTT. Protein sequence: CASSIRRGNGELFF. V and J are TRBV19 and TRBJ2-2; tentative D call: TRBD2 (6 bases). This CDR3 is 14 amino acids long. Per germline, CDR1 LNHDA and CDR2 SQIVND (reference sequence). Trimming shortened V by 3 bases and J by 7 bases, and 12 bases separated the two germline ends.

V gene TRBV7-8 combines with J gene TRBJ2-7; 7 bases line up with TRBD2. Germline V gives CDR1 SGHVS, CDR2 FQNEAQ. The V and J ends lost 2 bases and 2 bases, in that order; junction bases with no gene match: 0. The CDR3 totals 13 residues. The CDR3 DNA is TGTGCCAGCAGCTTAAGCGGGACCTACGAGCAGTACTTC. Residues: CASSLSGTYEQYF.

This clone was detected once. The chain joins TRBV19 to TRBJ2-2; no definite D call. The CDR3 runs to 13 residues. Germline lookup yields CDR1 LNHDA and CDR2 SQIVND (reference sequence). Trimming left V 6 bases short and J 5 bases short, with 10 bases between. The CDR3 loop reads CASRRALTGELFF. CDR3 bases: TGTGCCAGTAGACGGGCCCTGACCGGGGAGCTGTTTTTT.

This clone showed up just once. V is TRBV12-3 or TRBV12-4 and J is TRBJ2-3; no firm D call. V was shortened by 6 bases and J by 3 bases, with 10 bases between the two germline ends. CDR3 size: 13 residues. The CDR3 bases are TGTGCCAGCAGCCCGAATCCGACAGATACGCAGTATTTT. Protein product: CASSPNPTDTQYF.

This chain uses TRBV7-2 with TRBJ2-3, with 8 bases lining up with TRBD2. The germline CDR1 and CDR2 sequences are SGHTA and FQGNSA. With V trimmed by 5 bases and J by 5 bases, 6 bases remained unmatched. The CDR3 contains 14 residues. The CDR3 here is CASSNSGTVDTQYF. CDR3 nucleotides: TGTGCCAGCAGCAATAGCGGGACCGTAGATACGCAGTATTTT.